This TCR beta chain was captured in a study of cytomegalovirus exposure and HLA in healthy donors. No record was made of this donor's CMV serostatus. This CDR3 comprises 12 residues. Germline V gives CDR1 MNHEY, CDR2 SVGAGI. The V gene lost 6 bases and the J gene lost 1 base, with 6 bases spanning the gap. 13 Jbeta primers and 60 Vbeta primers were used for the PCR. TCRdb's copy holds only in-frame clones and misses some; the assay was immunoSEQ multiplex PCR. This table has over 90,000 clones, 50% to 70% appearing once. This receptor was identified in a human donor in good health. Sequencing was carried out using PBMCs. The chain combines TRBV6-5 with TRBJ1-1; D not certain. This chain's CDR3 is CASSPWNTEAFF. In DNA form, the CDR3 reads TGTGCCAGCAGCCCATGGAACACTGAAGCTTTCTTT.